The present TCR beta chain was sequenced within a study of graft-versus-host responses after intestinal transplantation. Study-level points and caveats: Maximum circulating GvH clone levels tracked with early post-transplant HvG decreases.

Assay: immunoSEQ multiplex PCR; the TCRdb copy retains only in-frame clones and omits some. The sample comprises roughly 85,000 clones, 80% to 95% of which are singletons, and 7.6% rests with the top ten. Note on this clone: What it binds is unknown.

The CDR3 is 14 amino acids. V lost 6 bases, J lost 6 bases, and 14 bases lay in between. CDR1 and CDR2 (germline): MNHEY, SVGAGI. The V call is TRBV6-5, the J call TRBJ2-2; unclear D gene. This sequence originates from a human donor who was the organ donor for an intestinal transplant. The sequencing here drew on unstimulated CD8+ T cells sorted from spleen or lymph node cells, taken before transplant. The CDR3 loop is CASRTKRVPGELFF. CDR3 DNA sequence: TGTGCCAGCAGAACCAAAAGGGTACCCGGGGAGCTGTTTTTT.